This TCR beta chain was identified during a study of neoadjuvant anti-PD-1 for oral cavity cancer. Across the study: Patients without progression received a fourth nivolumab dose around day 43, then surgical resection on days 50-56.

V was trimmed by 3 bases and J by 1 base, leaving 10 bases between them. The CDR3 extends over 15 amino acids. The germline V gene encodes CDR1 SGHNT and CDR2 YYREEE (reference sequence). Generated by immunoSEQ multiplex PCR, the TCRdb table keeps only in-frame clones and is missing some. The table lists 68,000 or so clones, 70% to 90% of them singletons. This sample's time point: after neoadjuvant nivolumab, at surgical resection. Cohort: HPV-negative, locally advanced oral cavity squamous cell carcinoma patients. No culture or expansion preceded analysis of these blood cells. Source: PBMCs, taken after nivolumab (anti-PD-1) treatment. The clonotype originates from a person between 40 and 85 years old with oral cavity squamous cell carcinoma. The rearrangement uses TRBV5-4 and TRBJ2-2; D might be TRBD2 (6 bases). CDR3: CASSWDSRNTGELFF. CDR3 nucleotide sequence: TGTGCCAGCAGCTGGGACTCCAGGAACACCGGGGAGCTGTTTTTT.